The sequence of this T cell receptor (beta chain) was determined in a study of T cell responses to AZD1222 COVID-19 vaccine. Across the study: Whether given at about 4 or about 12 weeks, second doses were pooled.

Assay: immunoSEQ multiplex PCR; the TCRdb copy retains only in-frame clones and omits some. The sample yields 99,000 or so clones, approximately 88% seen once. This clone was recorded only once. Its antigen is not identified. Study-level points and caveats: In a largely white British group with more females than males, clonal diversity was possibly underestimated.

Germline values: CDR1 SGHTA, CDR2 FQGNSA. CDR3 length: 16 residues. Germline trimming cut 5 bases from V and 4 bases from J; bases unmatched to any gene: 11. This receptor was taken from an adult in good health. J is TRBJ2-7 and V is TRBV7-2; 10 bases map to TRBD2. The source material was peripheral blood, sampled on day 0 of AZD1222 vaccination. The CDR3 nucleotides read TGTGCCAGCAGCGCGCTGGGGAGCGGGAGGGATTACGAGCAGTACTTC. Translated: CASSALGSGRDYEQYF.